This T cell receptor beta chain was recovered during a study of blood T cell repertoires in COVID-19. Overall study: Samples of COVID-19 (acute and convalescent) were obtained from the United States, Italy and Spain.

Authors' processing steps: For nucleated cells, counts were estimated from reference gene primer amplification. Profiling relied on immunoSEQ multiplex PCR, and the TCRdb table lists in-frame clones only, not all of them. V and J calls and clone size follow that table, whereas D and trimming were derived from the DNA. This sample has 140,000 to 150,000 clones; 75% to 85% occur once, and the top ten carry 10%. This clone turned up a few times. The germline V gene has CDR1 SGHTA and CDR2 FQGNSA. Trimming stripped 3 bases from V and 11 bases from J, with 17 bases between. The CDR3 length is 14 residues. This TCR was sampled from a man aged 60 to 69 with active or convalescent COVID-19. The sequenced sample was peripheral blood. This chain uses TRBV7-2 with TRBJ2-1, with TRBD2 as a possible D gene (6 bases). Here the CDR3 reads CASSLSREQQKQFF. The CDR3 DNA is TGTGCCAGCAGCTTGTCCCGGGAGCAACAGAAGCAGTTCTTC.